These 5 T cell receptor beta chains were all obtained from the same sample, sequenced in a study of blood T cell repertoires in COVID-19. Some clones are missing from TCRdb's copy, which holds only in-frame ones; the method was immunoSEQ multiplex PCR. The table lists 200,000 to 250,000 clones, just under 85% of them singletons. The specimen sequenced was peripheral blood. Source of these receptors: a woman older than 75 with acute or convalescent COVID-19.

V gene TRBV2 combines with J gene TRBJ2-5; 9 bases map to TRBD2. With 3 bases clipped from V and 4 bases from J, the junction kept 6 bases outside the gene matches. The CDR3 totals 15 residues. Germline CDR1 reads SNHLY; CDR2 reads FYNNEI. Here the CDR3 DNA reads TGTGCCAGCAGTGATAGCGGGGGACTGGGAGAGACCCAGTACTTC. Translating gives CASSDSGGLGETQYF.

This clone was observed once. J is TRBJ1-1 and V is TRBV9; unclear D gene. From germline, CDR1 is SGDLS and CDR2 YYNGEE. The CDR3 covers 15 residues. The V and J ends lost 0 bases and 0 bases respectively, with 9 bases between them. CDR3 in amino acids: CASSVELGVNTEAFF. In DNA form, the CDR3 reads TGTGCCAGCAGCGTAGAACTGGGAGTGAACACTGAAGCTTTCTTT.

V gene TRBV11-2 combines with J gene TRBJ2-5, with D hard to call. V was shortened by 5 bases and J by 1 base, with 5 bases between the two germline ends. Germline loops: CDR1 SGHAT, CDR2 FQNNGV. The CDR3 sequence is 12 residues long. The CDR3 sequence is CASSQIQETQYF. The CDR3, as DNA: TGTGCCAGCAGCCAGATCCAAGAGACCCAGTACTTC.

This clone was observed a handful of times. This chain links TRBV19 with TRBJ2-1; 8 nucleotides line up with TRBD1. V was pared by 5 bases and J by 7 bases, with 13 bases of the junction left unmatched. The CDR3 totals 16 residues. Germline CDR1 LNHDA, CDR2 SQIVND (reference sequence). CDR3 sequence: CASSHPGGPMGNEQFF. The CDR3 bases are TGTGCCAGTAGTCACCCAGGGGGCCCCATGGGAAATGAGCAGTTCTTC.

The chain recombines TRBV29-1 with TRBJ2-7; D possibly corresponds to TRBD1 (5 bases). The V gene lost 4 bases and the J gene lost 0 bases, with 7 bases spanning the gap. The CDR3 is 12 amino acids. Germline assignment: CDR1 SQVTM and CDR2 ANQGSEA. Here the CDR3 reads CSVADSSYEQYF. The CDR3 DNA sequence: TGCAGCGTTGCAGACAGCTCCTACGAGCAGTACTTC.